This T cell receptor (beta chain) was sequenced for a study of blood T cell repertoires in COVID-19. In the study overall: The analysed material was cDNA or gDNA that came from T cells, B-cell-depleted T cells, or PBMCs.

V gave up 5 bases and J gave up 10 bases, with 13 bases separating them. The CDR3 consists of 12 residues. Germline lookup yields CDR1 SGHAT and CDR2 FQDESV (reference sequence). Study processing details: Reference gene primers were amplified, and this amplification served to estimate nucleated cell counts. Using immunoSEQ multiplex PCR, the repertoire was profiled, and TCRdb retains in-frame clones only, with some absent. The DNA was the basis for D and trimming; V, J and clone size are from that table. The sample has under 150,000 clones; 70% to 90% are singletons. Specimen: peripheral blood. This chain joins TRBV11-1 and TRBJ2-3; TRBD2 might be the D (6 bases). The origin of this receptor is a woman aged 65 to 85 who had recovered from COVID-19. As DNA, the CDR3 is TGTGCCAGCAGCCTCGCGGGATATGCGCAGTATTTT. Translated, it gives CASSLAGYAQYF.